What follows are 29 T cell receptor beta chains derived from one specimen sequenced in a study of blood T cell repertoires in COVID-19. Profiling relied on immunoSEQ multiplex PCR, and the TCRdb table lists in-frame clones only, not all of them. The sample includes tens of thousands of clones, around 86% of them seen just once. The sequencing sample was made of peripheral blood. The receptors here all came from a human donor in a cohort sampled during active COVID-19.

The chain uses TRBV3-1 (or the pseudogene TRBV3-2) and TRBJ1-2; a weak D match, TRBD1 (5 bases). The germline V and J ends were trimmed by 0 bases and 8 bases, with 16 bases remaining between them. There are 15 residues in the CDR3. Per the germline V gene, CDR1 is LGHDT and CDR2 is YNNKEL (reference sequence). The CDR3 DNA is TGTGCCAGCAGCCAAGATGGGGCATCGGGTCGGGGCTACACCTTC. This gives the protein CASSQDGASGRGYTF.

This chain links TRBV5-1 with TRBJ2-5; no clear D gene. The V end was cut by 4 bases, the J end by 2 bases, with 6 bases between. Germline V lookup: CDR1 SGHRS, CDR2 YFSETQ. The CDR3 extends over 12 amino acids. The CDR3 loop reads CASSTNQETQYF. CDR3 DNA sequence: TGCGCCAGCAGCACTAATCAAGAGACCCAGTACTTC.

The rearrangement links TRBV19 to TRBJ2-7; 7 nucleotides line up with TRBD2. V shed 5 bases and J 2 bases; nucleotides not matched to a gene: 9. CDR3 length: 15 amino acids. CDR1 is LNHDA and CDR2 is SQIVND in the germline V gene (reference sequence). The chain's CDR3 is CASSPGRLTPYEQYF. CDR3 in DNA: TGTGCCAGTAGTCCCGGGAGGCTAACGCCCTACGAGCAGTACTTC.

The chain carries TRBV7-8 and TRBJ1-6, with no clear D. Trimming removed 1 base from V and 8 bases from J, with 12 bases in between. CDR1 and CDR2 from the germline V gene are SGHVS and FQNEAQ. The CDR3 length is 15 residues. CDR3 DNA: TGTGCCAGCAGCTTAGGGGCTATGTTGGATTCACCCCTCCACTTT. Translated: CASSLGAMLDSPLHF.

The gene calls are TRBV18 and TRBJ2-1; D remains ambiguous. Germline lookup yields CDR1 KGHSH and CDR2 LQKENI. The CDR3 is 13 residues long. The V end lost 3 bases, the J end lost 8 bases, and 11 bases lay between the germline ends. CDR3 loop: CASSPQTRDEQFF. The CDR3 nucleotides are TGTGCCAGCTCACCCCAAACCCGGGATGAGCAGTTCTTC.

This clone has more than one count but fewer than ten. This chain uses TRBV28 with TRBJ2-7; possible D gene TRBD2, 6 bases. The CDR3 is 14 amino acids. The germline CDR1 and CDR2 sequences are MDHEN and SYDVKM. V was clipped by 10 bases and J by 1 base, with 17 bases between them. The CDR3 sequence is CATIRDFPSYEQYF. The DNA of the CDR3 is TGTGCCACCATCCGGGACTTTCCTTCCTACGAGCAGTACTTC.

This chain connects TRBV28 to TRBJ2-7, with D possibly matching TRBD2 (5 bases). With 5 bases removed from V and 5 bases from J, the gap between germline ends came to 13 bases. The germline gives CDR1 MDHEN, CDR2 SYDVKM. This CDR3 is built from 13 residues. The CDR3 reads CASSLEFGDEQYF. CDR3 DNA: TGTGCCAGCAGTCTGGAGTTCGGGGACGAGCAGTACTTC.

V and J are TRBV4-1 and TRBJ1-5; D not resolved. Germline V lookup: CDR1 MGHRA, CDR2 YSYEKL. The CDR3 has 15 amino acids. Trimming cost V 4 bases and J 0 bases, with 10 bases left between them. This chain's CDR3 is CASSPGIYSNQPQHF. The CDR3 region has the DNA TGCGCCAGCAGCCCGGGAATTTATAGCAATCAGCCCCAGCATTTT.

V usage is TRBV28 and J usage is TRBJ1-5; TRBD1 might be the D (6 bases). Trimming took 7 bases from V and 2 from J, leaving 12 bases between them. Germline V gene data show CDR1 as MDHEN and CDR2 as SYDVKM. There are 14 residues in the CDR3. The CDR3 DNA follows: TGTGCCAGCATGAGCAGGGGAGGCAATCAGCCCCAGCATTTT. The encoded protein is CASMSRGGNQPQHF.

The chain combines TRBV28 with TRBJ2-3; 10 nucleotides align to TRBD1. The CDR3 runs to 16 residues. With 1 base clipped from V and 4 bases from J, the junction kept 5 bases outside the gene matches. Germline CDR1 is MDHEN and CDR2 is SYDVKM. CDR3 in amino acids: CASSLLGQGEADTQYF. CDR3 sequence (DNA): TGTGCCAGCAGTTTATTAGGACAGGGGGAGGCAGATACGCAGTATTTT.

The chain employs TRBV3-1 (or the pseudogene TRBV3-2) and TRBJ1-1; maybe TRBD1 (6 bases). Between the trimmed V and J ends, which lost 0 bases and 8 bases, there was a span of 13 bases. The CDR3 extends over 14 amino acids. Looked up from germline, CDR1 is LGHDT and CDR2 is YNNKEL (reference sequence). The CDR3 here is CASSQEGWGPEAFF. The CDR3 DNA is TGTGCCAGCAGCCAAGAAGGATGGGGGCCCGAAGCTTTCTTT.

The V and J genes are TRBV3-1 (or the pseudogene TRBV3-2) and TRBJ1-3, with 9 nucleotides matching TRBD1. CDR3 size: 16 residues. In germline, CDR1 is LGHDT, CDR2 YNNKEL (reference sequence). Unmatched junction bases numbered 5, after V lost 0 bases and J lost 5 bases. In DNA, the CDR3 is TGTGCCAGCAGCCAAGAGGCAGGGACAGGGAGAAACACCATATATTTT. This gives the protein CASSQEAGTGRNTIYF.

This chain uses TRBV4-1 with TRBJ2-5; weak D call: TRBD1 (6 bases). Germline-derived CDR1 and CDR2 are MGHRA and YSYEKL. This CDR3 is built from 13 residues. V lost 4 bases and J 3 bases, leaving 9 bases between the germline ends. CDR3 sequence: CASSLQGKETQYF. CDR3 DNA: TGCGCCAGCAGCCTACAGGGAAAAGAGACCCAGTACTTC.

This chain joins TRBV27 and TRBJ1-1; D is unclear. With 6 bases removed from V and 4 bases from J, the gap between germline ends came to 12 bases. The CDR3 contains 13 residues. Germline CDR1 is MNHEY and CDR2 is SMNVEV (reference sequence). As DNA, the CDR3 is TGTGCCAGCAGCCGAGGGTGGGGCACTGAAGCTTTCTTT. Its protein is CASSRGWGTEAFF.

This clone occurred a few times. The gene calls are TRBV5-6 and TRBJ1-1, with D hard to call. This CDR3 has 14 amino acids. Germline V gene lookup returns CDR1 SGHDT and CDR2 YYEEEE. Between the trimmed V and J ends, which lost 1 base and 2 bases, there was a span of 9 bases. For the CDR3, the DNA is TGTGCCAGCAGCTTGCGGCGGCTAAACACTGAAGCTTTCTTT. It specifies CASSLRRLNTEAFF.

This clone turned up a few times. The chain carries TRBV6-6 and TRBJ2-3; D remains ambiguous. The germline CDR1 and CDR2 sequences are MNHNY and SVGAGI (reference sequence). Trimming pared 10 bases from V and 4 bases from J, leaving 15 bases between. This CDR3 has 13 residues. CDR3: CATGASRSDTQYF. CDR3 in DNA: TGTGCCACCGGAGCGTCGCGTTCAGATACGCAGTATTTT.

The V gene is TRBV28, the J gene TRBJ2-5; a weak D match, TRBD1 (6 bases). The CDR3 has 15 amino acids. V gave up 4 bases and J gave up 5 bases, with 17 bases separating them. Per germline, CDR1 MDHEN and CDR2 SYDVKM. CDR3 DNA: TGTGCCAGCAGTTCCCCCCTCTCAGGGGAGGAGACCCAGTACTTC. It specifies CASSSPLSGEETQYF.

The chain uses TRBV19 and TRBJ2-7, with D uncertain. The germline V gene has CDR1 LNHDA and CDR2 SQIVND (reference sequence). This CDR3 has 13 amino acids. The V end lost 5 bases, the J end lost 6 bases, and 14 bases lay between the germline ends. CDR3 protein: CASSFRSPGEQYF. CDR3 DNA sequence: TGTGCCAGTAGTTTCCGGTCCCCCGGCGAGCAGTACTTC.

V gene TRBV12-3 or TRBV12-4 combines with J gene TRBJ2-5; D gene uncertain. This CDR3 comprises 13 residues. V lost 2 bases and J lost 3, with 7 bases in between. DNA for the CDR3: TGTGCCAGCAGTTTACTGTCCGAAGAGACCCAGTACTTC. Amino acid sequence: CASSLLSEETQYF.

The chain links TRBV5-1 to TRBJ2-7; D remains ambiguous. Germline loops: CDR1 SGHRS, CDR2 YFSETQ. The CDR3 totals 11 residues. V shed 4 bases and J shed 4 bases, with 6 bases lying between them. The chain's CDR3 is CASSGEYEQYF. CDR3 nucleotides: TGCGCCAGCAGCGGAGAATACGAGCAGTACTTC. The full variable domain, completed using reference TRBV5-1 and TRBJ2-7, is KAGVTQTPRYLIKTRGQQVTLSCSPISGHRSVSWYQQTPGQGLQFLFEYFSETQRNKGNFPGRFSGRQFSNSRSEMNVSTLELGDSALYLCASSGEYEQYFGPGTRLTVT.

The chain employs TRBV5-6 and TRBJ2-6, with unresolved D. Trimming stripped 4 bases from V and 0 bases from J, with 8 bases between. In germline, CDR1 is SGHDT, CDR2 YYEEEE. The CDR3 sequence is 15 residues long. CDR3 sequence: CASSITVSGANVLTF. The CDR3 coding sequence is TGTGCCAGCAGCATTACAGTCTCTGGGGCCAACGTCCTGACTTTC.

This clone was recorded a few times. The rearrangement uses TRBV28 and TRBJ1-1; D unresolved. The CDR3 runs to 15 residues. Trimming left V 5 bases short and J 3 bases short, with 16 bases between. The germline V gene encodes CDR1 MDHEN and CDR2 SYDVKM. The CDR3 region is CASSTYMGRDTEAFF. The CDR3 DNA sequence: TGTGCCAGCAGTACATACATGGGTCGGGACACTGAAGCTTTCTTT.

The chain combines TRBV28 with TRBJ1-5, with D possibly TRBD1 on 6 matching bases. The CDR3 spans 14 residues. From germline, CDR1 is MDHEN and CDR2 SYDVKM. With 7 bases removed from V and 5 bases from J, the gap between germline ends came to 15 bases. This CDR3 is CASNLGGRYQPQHF. The CDR3 nucleotides read TGTGCCAGCAACCTTGGGGGCAGATATCAGCCCCAGCATTTT.

The chain uses TRBV20-1 and TRBJ2-5; 9 positions agree with TRBD2. The CDR3 has 16 amino acids. From germline, CDR1 is DFQATT and CDR2 SNEGSKA (reference sequence). Trimming removed 3 bases from V and 1 base from J; junction bases left unmatched: 9. The CDR3 spells CSASPSAGGTQETQYF. The CDR3 region has the DNA TGCAGTGCTAGTCCGTCGGCGGGAGGGACCCAAGAGACCCAGTACTTC.

The chain has TRBV5-1 and TRBJ2-5, with D maybe TRBD1 (8 bases). Germline assignment: CDR1 SGHRS and CDR2 YFSETQ. The CDR3 sequence is 13 residues long. With 7 bases removed from V and 5 bases from J, the gap between germline ends came to 15 bases. The CDR3 spells CASFGQGGETQYF. CDR3 coding DNA: TGCGCCAGCTTTGGACAGGGAGGGGAGACCCAGTACTTC.

The V and J genes are TRBV7-3 and TRBJ2-3, with TRBD2 as a possible D gene (6 bases). Germline values: CDR1 SGHTA, CDR2 FQGTGA. V was trimmed by 2 bases and J by 1 base, leaving 13 bases between them. This CDR3 comprises 16 residues. In DNA, the CDR3 is TGTGCCAGCAGCTTACGGAGGGCTAGGGGCACAGATACGCAGTATTTT. Its protein is CASSLRRARGTDTQYF.

The rearrangement joins TRBV24-1 to TRBJ1-2; D gene uncertain. Germline CDR1 KGHDR, CDR2 SFDVKD. This CDR3 region has 15 residues. V lost 1 base and J lost 8, with 16 bases in between. The CDR3: CATSDLGSRFGGYTF. CDR3 nucleotide sequence: TGTGCCACCAGTGATTTAGGCTCTAGGTTTGGAGGCTACACCTTC.

This CDR3 reads CASSPSRALYTEAFF. The CDR3 DNA reads as TGTGCCAGCAGCCCGAGCAGGGCATTATACACTGAAGCTTTCTTT. The chain links TRBV11-1 to TRBJ1-1, with TRBD1 as a possible D gene (5 bases). The CDR3 is 15 amino acids. Germline V CDR1 and CDR2: SGHAT, FQDESV (reference sequence). The V gene lost 5 bases and the J gene lost 3 bases, with 16 bases spanning the gap.

The genes are TRBV19 and TRBJ2-6, with TRBD2 matching 7 bases. The CDR3 loop spans 15 amino acids. V shed 3 bases and J 2 bases; nucleotides not matched to a gene: 1. Germline assignment: CDR1 LNHDA and CDR2 SQIVND (reference sequence). CDR3 sequence reads: CASSIGTTGANVLTF. The CDR3 nucleotides read TGTGCCAGTAGTATCGGGACTACTGGGGCCAACGTCCTGACTTTC. Full variable domain (missing parts from reference TRBV19 and TRBJ2-6): DGGITQSPKYLFRKEGQNVTLSCEQNLNHDAMYWYRQDPGQGLRLIYYSQIVNDFQKGDIAEGYSVSREKKESFPLTVTSAQKNPTAFYLCASSIGTTGANVLTFGAGSRLTVL.